These 13 T cell receptor beta chains originate from one sample sequenced in a study of CD8+CD57+ T cells in acquired aplastic anemia. By flow cytometry, patients selected for sequencing had shown an expansion of CD8+CD57+ cells. Genomic DNA, the template, was used for profiling of the TCR beta VDJ and CDR3. TCRdb re-called the reads with MiXCR, one entry per CDR3 protein. The top ten clones hold 0.82% of a sample with hundreds of thousands of distinct CDR3 sequences, under 40% of them seen once. Sequenced input: sorted CD4+, CD8+, or CD8+CD57+ T cells (not recorded which) from PBMCs. The receptors were sampled from a human donor with aplastic anemia.

This clonotype was counted ten times or more. The chain links TRBV19 to TRBJ1-3, with 8 bases fitting TRBD1. Per germline, CDR1 LNHDA and CDR2 SQIVND (reference sequence). The CDR3 loop spans 14 amino acids. The junction had 13 bases not matched to a gene; V was cut back by 6 bases and J by 12 bases. The CDR3 region has the DNA TGTGCCAGTAGCCCGACAGGGGCTCCCCGTCGCATATATTTT. Protein product: CASSPTGAPRRIYF.

This rearrangement joins TRBV25-1 to TRBJ2-7, with 14 bases that match TRBD2. The germline CDR1 and CDR2 sequences are MGHDK and SYGVNS. J gave up 3 bases and V 6 bases, and 4 bases lay outside the gene matches. This CDR3 region has 15 residues. The CDR3 loop reads CASSGLAGGIYEQYF. The CDR3 nucleotides read TGTGCCAGCAGCGGACTAGCGGGAGGAATCTACGAGCAGTACTTC.

This clonotype came up many times. The gene calls are TRBV6-5 and TRBJ1-2; D not certain. V was pared by 5 bases and J by 7 bases, with 11 bases between. This CDR3 contains 12 residues. Germline V gene data show CDR1 as MNHEY and CDR2 as SVGAGI. The CDR3 region has the DNA TGTGCCAGCAGTCACGACCGGTTTGGCTACACCTTC. Protein: CASSHDRFGYTF.

As concerns this clonotype: A junction boundary mismatches the germline segment, possibly from a read error. The chain recombines TRBV11-3 with TRBJ2-7, with 7 bases matching TRBD1. This CDR3 spans 13 amino acids. Germline loops: CDR1 SGHNT, CDR2 YENEEA. The CDR3 reads CASSLRQGYEQHF. CDR3 in DNA: TGTGCCAGCAGCCTACGACAGGGCTACGAGCAGCACTTC.

The chain employs TRBV27 and TRBJ1-2; 7 bases fit TRBD1. The CDR3 loop spans 15 amino acids. V shed 4 bases, J shed 3 bases, and the junction held 8 bases outside the gene matches. Germline V lookup: CDR1 MNHEY, CDR2 SMNVEV (reference sequence). The CDR3 here is CASSSTGYRDYGYTF. The CDR3, as DNA: TGTGCCAGCAGTTCGACAGGGTACAGGGACTATGGCTACACCTTC.

The chain links TRBV7-3 to TRBJ2-2, with 12 bases that match TRBD2. The germline V gene encodes CDR1 SGHTA and CDR2 FQGTGA. This CDR3 has 15 residues. Losses at the gene ends were 7 bases for V and 8 bases for J; bases not matched to a gene: 8. DNA for the CDR3: TGTGCCAGCACCAAAACTAGCGGGAGGTCTGGGGAGCTGTTTTTT. This sequence encodes CASTKTSGRSGELFF.

This clonotype occurred many times. The CDR3, as DNA: TGTGCCAGCAGCTGGGGACAGGTGAGCTCCTACGAGCAGTACTTC. Translating gives CASSWGQVSSYEQYF. The genes are TRBV7-2 and TRBJ2-7; TRBD1 agrees at 8 bases. Germline CDR1 is SGHTA and CDR2 is FQGNSA. The CDR3 length is 15 residues. V lost 4 bases and J lost 0; bases outside the gene matches: 5.

This sequence joins TRBV6-1 and TRBJ1-2; tentatively, D is TRBD1 (5 bases). The CDR3 is 15 amino acids. V was cut by 4 bases and J by 3 bases, with 15 bases left in between. From germline, CDR1 is MNHNS and CDR2 SASEGT. Here the CDR3 DNA reads TGTGCCAGCAGTGCTAGAAGAGGAGGGGACTATGGCTACACCTTC. Its protein product is CASSARRGGDYGYTF.

The genes are TRBV7-3 and TRBJ2-1; no clear D gene. Per the germline V gene, CDR1 is SGHTA and CDR2 is FQGTGA. Deletions cut 5 bases from V and 5 bases from J, with 7 bases between. The CDR3 has 12 residues. The DNA for the CDR3 is TGTGCCAGCAGCCAATGGGACAATGAGCAGTTCTTC. It is translated as CASSQWDNEQFF.

The V gene is TRBV10-3, the J gene TRBJ1-2; D unresolved. This CDR3 spans 11 amino acids. The V gene lost 11 bases and the J gene lost 0 bases, with 7 bases spanning the gap. Germline V gene data show CDR1 as ENHRY and CDR2 as SYGVKD. The CDR3 nucleotides read TGTGCCGGCAGTTCTAACTATGGCTACACCTTC. Translating gives CAGSSNYGYTF.

This clonotype was seen more than once but under ten times. The J gene is TRBJ1-1, the V gene TRBV14; a possible D gene is TRBD1 (5 bases). CDR1 and CDR2 from the germline V gene are SGHDN and FVKESK. The CDR3 spans 15 residues. V was trimmed by 0 bases and J by 5 bases, leaving 13 bases between them. The CDR3 nucleotides read TGTGCCAGCAGCCAAGATTTGGGCCGGGGGACTGAAGCTTTCTTT. Encoded protein: CASSQDLGRGTEAFF.

Note on this clonotype: At one end the junction does not follow the germline gene, possibly because of a read error. The rearrangement joins TRBV9 to TRBJ1-4; D possibly corresponds to TRBD1 (5 bases). The CDR3 covers 13 residues. From germline, CDR1 is SGDLS and CDR2 YYNGEE. The CDR3 DNA sequence: TGTGCCAGCAGCATAAAGGGAGGGGAAAAACTGTGTTTT. Protein: CASSIKGGEKLCF. The whole variable domain, remainder taken from reference TRBV9 and TRBJ1-4, is DSGVTQTPKHLITATGQRVTLRCSPRSGDLSVYWYQQSLDQGLQFLIQYYNGEERAKGNILERFSAQQFPDLHSELNLSSLELGDSALYFCASSIKGGEKLCFGSGTQLSVL.

This rearrangement joins TRBV20-1 to TRBJ1-1; tentatively, D is TRBD1 (6 bases). The V gene lost 6 bases and the J gene lost 5 bases, with 13 bases spanning the gap. The CDR3 has 12 amino acids. Germline CDR1 DFQATT, CDR2 SNEGSKA (reference sequence). The DNA for the CDR3 is TGCAGTGCCCGGAGACAGGCTACTGAAGCTTTCTTT. Protein: CSARRQATEAFF.